A selection of T cell receptor beta chains follows, all from one sample in a study of radiation and T cells in renal cell carcinoma. Sequencing was performed with immunoSEQ multiplex PCR; in TCRdb, only in-frame clones are kept and a portion is missing. The sample contains around 81,000 clones, over 80% of which appear only once. The source was blood, collected from a patient whose treatment included radiotherapy and nephrectomy. The receptor set was obtained from a man aged 50 or older with renal cell carcinoma. Each CDR3 is given with its conserved first and last residue. The D gene is left open where the match is weak. Only part of the rows carry a size: once, few, many, or a class if the clone is expanded.

>NA|NA|TRBJ2-3|TRBV5-1
CASSLALGSPTDTQYF
TGCGCCAGCAGCTTGGCCTTGGGATCACCCACGGATACGCAGTATTTT
>TRBD1|once|TRBJ2-5|TRBV6-1
CATIRTGRETQYF
TGTGCCACGATAAGGACAGGGAGGGAGACCCAGTACTTC
>TRBD1|NA|TRBJ1-5|TRBV6-7
CASSGYRGCKPQHF
TGTGCCAGCAGTGGGTACAGGGGATGTAAGCCCCAGCATTTT
>TRBD2|once|TRBJ2-3|TRBV5-4
CASSQGTSGVPDTQYF
TGTGCCAGCAGCCAAGGGACTAGCGGGGTTCCAGATACGCAGTATTTT
>NA|NA|TRBJ2-7|TRBV5-1
CASSAASGRYEQYF
TGCGCCAGCAGCGCGGCCAGCGGACGCTACGAGCAGTACTTC
>NA|NA|TRBJ1-6|TRBV5-5
CASSLGLPWGNSPLHF
TGTGCCAGCAGCTTGGGACTCCCATGGGGTAATTCACCCCTCCACTTT
>NA|NA|TRBJ1-1|TRBV7-3
CASSLNRRRGAFF
TGTGCCAGCAGCTTAAACCGTAGAAGGGGGGCTTTCTTT
>TRBD2|NA|TRBJ2-4|TRBV6-5
CASSYGGGPKNIQYF
TGTGCCAGCAGTTACGGGGGAGGGCCCAAAAACATTCAGTACTTC
>NA|NA|TRBJ2-1|TRBV2
CASSEFNNEQFF
TGTGCCAGCAGTGAATTCAACAATGAGCAGTTCTTC
>NA|NA|TRBJ2-2|TRBV25-1
CASTRASPENTGELFF
TGTGCCAGCACCCGAGCCAGTCCGGAGAACACCGGGGAGCTGTTTTTT
>NA|NA|TRBJ1-1|TRBV30
CAWTRRQEVEAFF
TGTGCCTGGACCCGTCGACAGGAGGTCGAAGCTTTCTTT
>TRBD1|NA|TRBJ2-1|TRBV19
CASSVQGSRGEQFF
TGTGCCAGTAGTGTACAGGGGTCGAGGGGGGAGCAGTTCTTC
>NA|NA|TRBJ1-1|TRBV2
CASSLRIGNTEAFF
TGTGCCAGCAGTCTAAGAATAGGGAACACTGAAGCTTTCTTT
>NA|NA|TRBJ1-4|TRBV5-1
CASGDQGGEKLFF
TGCGCCAGCGGGGACCAAGGGGGTGAAAAACTGTTTTTT
>TRBD1|NA|TRBJ2-7|TRBV9
CASSRDRGGEQYF
TGTGCCAGCAGCCGGGACAGGGGGGGCGAGCAGTACTTC
>TRBD1|NA|TRBJ2-7|TRBV2
CASRDRPYEQYF
TGTGCCAGCAGGGACAGGCCATACGAGCAGTACTTC
>NA|NA|TRBJ1-5|TRBV2
CASSVLRRDQPQHF
TGTGCCAGCAGTGTATTACGTCGCGATCAGCCCCAGCATTTT
>TRBD1|NA|TRBJ1-5|TRBV6-6
CASSYHPGTDNQPQHF
TGTGCCAGCAGTTATCACCCCGGGACAGATAATCAGCCCCAGCATTTT
>NA|NA|TRBJ2-3|TRBV7-3
CASSLLDSSTDTQYF
TGTGCCAGCAGCTTGCTGGATAGTAGCACAGATACGCAGTATTTT
>TRBD1|NA|TRBJ2-7|TRBV4-1
CASSHSPGQGYEQYF
TGCGCCAGCAGCCATTCACCGGGACAGGGTTACGAGCAGTACTTC
>NA|NA|TRBJ2-5|TRBV7-2
CASSSYATGQETQYF
TGTGCCAGCAGCTCCTACGCGACAGGTCAAGAGACCCAGTACTTC
>NA|NA|TRBJ2-6|TRBV14
CASSPLTGFGANVLTF
TGTGCCAGCAGCCCCCTTACAGGCTTTGGGGCCAACGTCCTGACTTTC
>NA|few|TRBJ2-2|TRBV27
CASSFMDRLFF
TGTGCCAGCAGTTTTATGGACAGGCTGTTTTTT
>TRBD1|NA|TRBJ2-2|TRBV11-2
CASSLRLGAGGTGELFF
TGTGCCAGCAGCTTAAGGCTCGGGGCAGGGGGCACCGGGGAGCTGTTTTTT
>NA|once|TRBJ1-1|TRBV19
CASTGSGNTEAFF
TGTGCCAGTACCGGATCGGGGAACACTGAAGCTTTCTTT
>TRBD2|NA|TRBJ2-7|TRBV6-5
CASSGLAGRYEQYF
TGTGCCAGCAGTGGACTAGCGGGAAGGTACGAGCAGTACTTC
>NA|NA|TRBJ2-7|TRBV4-1
CASSQDGADEQYF
TGCGCCAGCAGCCAAGATGGTGCAGACGAGCAGTACTTC
>NA|NA|TRBJ2-7|TRBV27
CASSLRAPNYEQYF
TGTGCCAGCAGTTTAAGGGCTCCCAACTACGAGCAGTACTTC
>TRBD1|NA|TRBJ1-3|TRBV25-1
CASSATGGNTIYF
TGTGCCAGCAGTGCGACAGGGGGAAACACCATATATTTT
>TRBD1|NA|TRBJ1-2|TRBV19
CASSQGAENYGYTF
TGTGCCAGCTCCCAGGGGGCCGAAAACTATGGCTACACCTTC
>NA|few|TRBJ1-2|TRBV5-4
CASSLDGDYGYTF
TGTGCCAGCAGCTTGGACGGAGACTATGGCTACACCTTC
>TRBD2|NA|TRBJ2-1|TRBV7-2
CASSLDPGGNNEQFF
TGTGCCAGCAGCTTAGACCCCGGGGGGAACAATGAGCAGTTCTTC
>NA|NA|TRBJ2-7|TRBV9
CASSVGRGSYEQYF
TGTGCCAGCAGCGTAGGGCGGGGCTCCTACGAGCAGTACTTC
>NA|NA|TRBJ2-1|TRBV5-1
CASSLWGGNSYNEQFF
TGCGCCAGCAGCTTGTGGGGCGGGAACTCCTACAATGAGCAGTTCTTC
>TRBD1|few|TRBJ1-1|TRBV5-1
CASSLAETGDEAFF
TGCGCCAGCAGCTTGGCCGAGACAGGGGATGAAGCTTTCTTT
>TRBD1|NA|TRBJ1-4|TRBV5-1
CASSLGTGQEKLFF
TGCGCCAGCAGTCTAGGGACAGGGCAGGAAAAACTGTTTTTT
>TRBD2|NA|TRBJ2-7|TRBV7-6
CASSVRLAGTPPQYF
TGTGCCAGCAGCGTCCGACTAGCGGGAACCCCCCCGCAGTACTTC
>NA|NA|TRBJ2-5|TRBV5-1
CASSPLGGRGETQYF
TGCGCCAGCAGCCCCCTCGGAGGGAGGGGGGAGACCCAGTACTTC
>NA|NA|TRBJ1-1|TRBV25-1
CASSDTRVLNTEAFF
TGTGCCAGCAGTGACACACGGGTACTGAACACTGAAGCTTTCTTT
>NA|NA|TRBJ1-1|TRBV19
CASSIPGVGMNTEAFF
TGTGCCAGTAGTATCCCAGGGGTGGGGATGAACACTGAAGCTTTCTTT
>NA|few|TRBJ1-2|TRBV28
CASSLGDSYGYTF
TGTGCCAGCAGTTTAGGGGATAGCTATGGCTACACCTTC
>TRBD1|NA|TRBJ2-1|TRBV12-5
CASQQGTGIYEQFF
TGTGCTAGTCAACAAGGGACAGGGATTTATGAGCAGTTCTTC
>TRBD1|NA|TRBJ2-7|TRBV10-3
CAISGTGEYEQYF
TGTGCCATCTCCGGGACAGGGGAATACGAGCAGTACTTC
>NA|NA|TRBJ2-7|TRBV7-9
CASSLPSASYEQYF
TGTGCCAGCAGCCTACCCTCAGCCTCCTACGAGCAGTACTTC
>NA|NA|TRBJ2-2|TRBV5-1
CASSFFTPFHGELFF
TGCGCCAGCAGCTTTTTTACGCCCTTTCACGGGGAGCTGTTTTTT
>TRBD2|NA|TRBJ2-5|TRBV18
CASSPASGLQETQYF
TGTGCCAGCTCACCTGCTAGCGGGTTGCAAGAGACCCAGTACTTC
>NA|NA|TRBJ1-2|TRBV15
CATSPPGTLRGYGYTF
TGTGCCACCAGTCCCCCGGGGACCCTCCGCGGCTATGGCTACACCTTC
>TRBD1|NA|TRBJ1-5|TRBV6-1
CASSVFSGTGFSGNQPQHF
TGTGCCAGCAGTGTATTCTCCGGGACAGGGTTTTCAGGCAATCAGCCCCAGCATTTT
>NA|NA|TRBJ1-6|TRBV5-8
CASSSRANSPLHF
TGTGCCAGCAGCTCGAGGGCTAATTCACCCCTCCACTTT
>NA|NA|TRBJ1-5|TRBV7-9
CASSSSKWRVNQPQHF
TGTGCCAGCAGCTCCTCAAAATGGAGGGTCAATCAGCCCCAGCATTTT
>NA|NA|TRBJ2-5|TRBV11-2
CASSPGQAEETQYF
TGTGCCAGCAGCCCCGGGCAGGCGGAAGAGACCCAGTACTTC
>TRBD2|NA|TRBJ2-7|TRBV6-6
CASSFGTSGTNEQYF
TGTGCCAGCAGCTTCGGGACTAGCGGGACCAACGAGCAGTACTTC
>TRBD1|NA|TRBJ2-7|TRBV14
CASSQDPGQGSEQYF
TGTGCCAGCAGCCAAGATCCGGGACAGGGGTCCGAGCAGTACTTC
>NA|few|TRBJ1-1|TRBV5-1
CASSLYGPTEAFF
TGCGCCAGCAGCTTGTACGGACCGACTGAAGCTTTCTTT
>TRBD2|few|TRBJ2-1|TRBV5-1
CASSSGPSYNEQFF
TGCGCCAGCAGTAGCGGGCCCTCCTACAATGAGCAGTTCTTC
>NA|NA|TRBJ2-7|TRBV7-9
CASSSKIEVPPPPYEQYF
TGTGCCAGCAGTTCAAAAATAGAAGTACCACCGCCCCCCTACGAGCAGTACTTC
>TRBD2|NA|TRBJ2-2|TRBV2
CASSSTSGRTGELFF
TGTGCCAGCAGTTCGACTAGCGGCCGGACCGGGGAGCTGTTTTTT
>NA|NA|TRBJ1-1|TRBV15
CATSAMKKGNTEAFF
TGTGCCACCAGCGCCATGAAAAAGGGGAACACTGAAGCTTTCTTT
>NA|once|TRBJ2-1|TRBV25-1
CASSSTVGQGWFNEQFF
TGTGCCAGCAGTTCAACCGTGGGCCAGGGCTGGTTCAATGAGCAGTTCTTC